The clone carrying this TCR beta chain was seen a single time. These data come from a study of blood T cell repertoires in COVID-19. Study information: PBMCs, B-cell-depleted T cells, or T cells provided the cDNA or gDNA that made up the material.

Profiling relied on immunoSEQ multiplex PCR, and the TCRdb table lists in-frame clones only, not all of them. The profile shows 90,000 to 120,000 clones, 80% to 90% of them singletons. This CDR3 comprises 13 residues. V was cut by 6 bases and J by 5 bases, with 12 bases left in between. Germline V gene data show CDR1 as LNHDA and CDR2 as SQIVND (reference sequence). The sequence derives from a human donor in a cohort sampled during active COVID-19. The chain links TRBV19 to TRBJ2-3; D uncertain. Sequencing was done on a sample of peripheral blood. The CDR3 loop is CASSTTYRDTQYF. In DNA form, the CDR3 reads TGTGCCAGTAGCACGACCTACAGAGATACGCAGTATTTT.